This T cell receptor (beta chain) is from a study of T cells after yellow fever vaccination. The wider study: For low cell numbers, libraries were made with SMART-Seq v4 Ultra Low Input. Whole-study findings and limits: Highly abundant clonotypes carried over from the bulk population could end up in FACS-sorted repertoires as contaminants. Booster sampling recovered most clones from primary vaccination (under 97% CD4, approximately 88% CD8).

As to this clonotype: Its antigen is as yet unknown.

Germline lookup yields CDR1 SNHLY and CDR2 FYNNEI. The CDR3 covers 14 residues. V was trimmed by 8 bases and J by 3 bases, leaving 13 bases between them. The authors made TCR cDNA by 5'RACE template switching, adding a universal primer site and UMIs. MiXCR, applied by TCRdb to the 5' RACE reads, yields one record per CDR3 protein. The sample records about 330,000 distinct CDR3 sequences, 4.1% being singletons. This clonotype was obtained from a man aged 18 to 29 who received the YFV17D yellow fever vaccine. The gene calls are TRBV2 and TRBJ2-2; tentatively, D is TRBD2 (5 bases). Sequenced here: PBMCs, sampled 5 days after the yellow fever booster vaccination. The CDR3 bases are TGTGCCAGCCATATCGACGGGGACACCGGGGAGCTGTTTTTT. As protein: CASHIDGDTGELFF.